What follows are 9 T cell receptor beta chains derived from one specimen sequenced in a study of T cell responses to AZD1222 COVID-19 vaccine (dated by TCRdb to about 2021). The time point label corresponds to: baseline before first vaccination. The library came from the immunoSEQ multiplex PCR assay. Here the immuneACCESS table is served through TCRdb, limited to in-frame sequences with V and J called. Missing clones are a known gap in these copies; in checked studies unresolved V genes cover under half, and the rest lacks a known reason. The sample table records tens of thousands of clones; around 86% of these occur just once. The ten largest clonotypes hold under 30% of the sample. The sample was peripheral blood, taken on day 0 of AZD1222 vaccination. These receptor sequences come from an adult in good health.

This chain joins TRBV6-5 and TRBJ2-4; 9 nucleotides match TRBD2. The CDR3 spans 16 residues. Trimming at V came to 0 bases and at J to 4 bases, leaving 4 bases not matched to a gene. The germline V gene has CDR1 MNHEY and CDR2 SVGAGI. This CDR3 reads CASSYSPSGVKNIQYF. As DNA, the CDR3 is TGTGCCAGCAGTTACTCTCCTAGCGGGGTGAAAAACATTCAGTACTTC.

The CDR3 DNA reads TGCAGCGCTTTATGGACAGGTCTACCCTATGGCTACACCTTC. This gives the protein CSALWTGLPYGYTF. The rearrangement links TRBV29-1 to TRBJ1-2; 7 bases agree with TRBD1. CDR1 and CDR2 from the germline V gene are SQVTM and ANQGSEA. The V and J ends lost 7 bases and 4 bases, in that order; junction bases with no gene match: 12. This CDR3 has 14 residues.

CDR3 residues: CASSSIGLEEQFF. Written as DNA, the CDR3 is TGTGCCAGCAGCTCTATAGGGTTGGAGGAGCAGTTCTTC. The chain couples TRBV11-3 to TRBJ2-1, with unresolved D. The V end lost 4 bases, the J end lost 10 bases, and 14 bases lay between the germline ends. Germline V lookup: CDR1 SGHNT, CDR2 YENEEA. This CDR3 region has 13 residues.

The chain is built from TRBV11-3 and TRBJ2-2; D perhaps matches TRBD2 (6 bases). Trimming took 5 bases from V and 5 from J, leaving 12 bases between them. Per the germline V gene, CDR1 is SGHNT and CDR2 is YENEEA. There are 14 residues in the CDR3. The chain's CDR3 is CASSRDGGTGELFF. CDR3 sequence (DNA): TGTGCCAGCAGCAGGGACGGAGGGACCGGGGAGCTGTTTTTT.

The chain links TRBV30 to TRBJ2-7; D may correspond to TRBD1 or TRBD2 (6 bases each). The CDR3 has 16 amino acids. CDR1 GTSNPN and CDR2 SVGIG come from the germline V gene (reference sequence). Deletions cut 7 bases from V and 1 base from J, with 23 bases between. The CDR3 reads CASPRAGGGGSYEQYF. The DNA for the CDR3 is TGTGCCTCTCCGAGGGCCGGGGGCGGCGGGTCCTACGAGCAGTACTTC.

This CDR3 reads CAWSMGSTEAFF. CDR3 DNA sequence: TGTGCCTGGAGTATGGGTAGCACTGAAGCTTTCTTT. The rearrangement links TRBV30 to TRBJ1-1; D gene uncertain. V was trimmed by 2 bases and J by 4 bases, leaving 8 bases between them. Germline V gives CDR1 GTSNPN, CDR2 SVGIG (reference sequence). The CDR3 sequence is 12 residues long.

This clone has more than one count but fewer than ten. V usage is TRBV5-6 and J usage is TRBJ2-1, with TRBD2 identical over 8 bases. Germline V gene data show CDR1 as SGHDT and CDR2 as YYEEEE. The trim removed 1 base at V and 3 bases at J, leaving 9 bases unmatched. The CDR3 runs 17 residues. This CDR3 is CASSLSFIAGSYNEQFF. CDR3 bases: TGTGCCAGCAGCTTGTCATTCATAGCGGGGAGCTACAATGAGCAGTTCTTC.

This clone appeared a single time. The chain carries TRBV7-8 and TRBJ2-2; 7 bases match TRBD2. Germline CDR1 reads SGHVS; CDR2 reads FQNEAQ. The CDR3 extends over 15 amino acids. The junction had 3 bases not matched to a gene; V was cut back by 2 bases and J by 3 bases. The CDR3, as DNA: TGTGCCAGCAGCTTATTACGGGGGGACACCGGGGAGCTGTTTTTT. Its protein is CASSLLRGDTGELFF.

The rearrangement joins TRBV12-3 or TRBV12-4 to TRBJ1-1; D may be TRBD1 (6 bases). Deletions cut 6 bases from V and 9 bases from J, with 17 bases between. This CDR3 has 13 residues. The CDR3 nucleotides are TGTGCCAGCAGAAACCCAGGGGAGGACAAAGCTTTCTTT. It translates to CASRNPGEDKAFF.